The clone carrying this T cell receptor (beta chain) was counted at least ten times. The sample is drawn from a study of T cells after yellow fever vaccination. The wider study: It was SMART-Seq v4 Ultra Low Input that prepared the fractions with low cell numbers. Study-wide results and limits: Subsequent to the booster, the majority of primary-vaccination clones reappeared (under 98% CD4, 88% CD8).

A process of 5'RACE template switching, which added a universal primer site and UMIs, was used to make TCR cDNA. TCRdb fed the 5' RACE reads into MiXCR, producing one record per CDR3 protein. Among around 49,000 distinct CDR3 sequences listed, 6.8% were seen once. The ends were cut back, 5 bases at V and 5 bases at J, with 15 bases in the middle. This CDR3 is 14 amino acids long. The V and J genes are TRBV12-3 or TRBV12-4 and TRBJ1-1, with a weak D call TRBD1 (5 bases). Sequencing used CD8+ T cells not binding an NS4B(214-222) dextramer, sorted from PBMCs, obtained 45 days after the yellow fever booster vaccination. The TCR originated in a man aged 30-40 years who received the YFV17D yellow fever vaccine. CDR3 in DNA: TGTGCCAGCAGTCCAGACAGAGCGGGGACTGAAGCTTTCTTT. Residues: CASSPDRAGTEAFF.